This TCR beta chain was retrieved from a study of stem cell transplantation in POMP-related autoinflammatory disease. Background on the study: Pre-transplant patients had naive-skewed CD4+ T cells and few CD8+ T cells. DNA chimerism showed 100% graft donor engraftment of neutrophils and platelets through one year. Study results and caveats: A trend toward lower repertoire diversity and greater clonality appeared in every analyzed T-cell subset of PRAID patients. In PRAID patients, the number of distinct TRB V-J gene pairings was restricted.

Data came from immunoSEQ multiplex PCR; TCRdb stores just in-frame clones and leaves some out. The table shows some 69,000 clones, with roughly 93% occurring only once. Germline-derived CDR1 and CDR2 are LGHDT and YNNKEL (reference sequence). The CDR3 covers 14 residues. J was trimmed by 1 base and V by 4 bases; bases with no gene match: 2. As to this clone: Its specificity is not known.

The material was CD4+ T cells from PBMCs, obtained after stem cell transplantation. This rearrangement joins TRBV3-1 (or the pseudogene TRBV3-2) to TRBJ1-1, with TRBD1 matching over 8 bases. The sequence was collected from a human patient with POMP-related autoinflammation and immune dysregulation (PRAID). Some T cells may possibly be graft donor cells. The CDR3: CASSRTGGNTEAFF. For the CDR3, the DNA is TGTGCCAGCAGCCGAACAGGGGGGAACACTGAAGCTTTCTTT.